The rows below give T cell receptor beta chains drawn from one sample of a study of blood T cell repertoires in COVID-19. Clones were read by immunoSEQ multiplex PCR, and TCRdb kept only the in-frame ones, dropping some. The sample comprises over 120,000 clones, 84% of which are singletons, and about 5.1% rests with the top ten. The sample consisted of peripheral blood. All receptors derive from a human donor in a cohort sampled during active COVID-19. The CDR3 runs from the conserved cysteine through the conserved F or W. Fields, in order: D gene, V gene, clone size, J gene, CDR3 protein, CDR3 DNA. A D gene is named only where the DNA matches it firmly. Not every row has a clone size; where given, it reads once, few, many or a size class.

d_call: .; v_call: TRBV29-1; clone_size: .; j_call: TRBJ1-1; cdr3_aa: CSVGGHPVPNTEAFF; cdr3_nt: TGCAGCGTTGGCGGACACCCTGTACCGAACACTGAAGCTTTCTTT
d_call: TRBD1; v_call: TRBV5-1; clone_size: .; j_call: TRBJ1-4; cdr3_aa: CASSLAITGADEKLFF; cdr3_nt: TGCGCCAGCAGCTTGGCGATTACAGGGGCTGATGAAAAACTGTTTTTT
d_call: .; v_call: TRBV28; clone_size: .; j_call: TRBJ2-7; cdr3_aa: CASSFPSFRRGAGEQYF; cdr3_nt: TGTGCCAGCAGTTTCCCCTCATTCCGCAGGGGGGCGGGCGAGCAGTACTTC
d_call: .; v_call: TRBV7-9; clone_size: .; j_call: TRBJ2-2; cdr3_aa: CASSLAGGRTGELFF; cdr3_nt: TGTGCCAGCAGCTTAGCGGGGGGACGCACCGGGGAGCTGTTTTTT
d_call: .; v_call: TRBV7-2; clone_size: .; j_call: TRBJ1-5; cdr3_aa: CASSLSPGEQPQHF; cdr3_nt: TGTGCCAGCAGCTTAAGCCCAGGGGAACAGCCCCAGCATTTT
d_call: .; v_call: TRBV5-4; clone_size: .; j_call: TRBJ2-5; cdr3_aa: CASSFGGSQETQYF; cdr3_nt: TGTGCCAGCAGCTTTGGAGGGTCCCAAGAGACCCAGTACTTC
d_call: TRBD1; v_call: TRBV4-2; clone_size: .; j_call: TRBJ1-6; cdr3_aa: CASSHQGTAHNSPLHF; cdr3_nt: TGTGCCAGCAGCCATCAGGGGACAGCGCATAATTCACCCCTCCACTTT
d_call: .; v_call: TRBV30; clone_size: once; j_call: TRBJ2-7; cdr3_aa: CAWSVRGFSYEQYF; cdr3_nt: TGTGCCTGGAGTGTACGAGGGTTTTCCTACGAGCAGTACTTC
d_call: TRBD2; v_call: TRBV15; clone_size: .; j_call: TRBJ2-3; cdr3_aa: CATSREGPSGRGWGTDTQYF; cdr3_nt: TGTGCCACCAGCAGAGAGGGGCCTAGCGGGAGAGGGTGGGGCACAGATACGCAGTATTTT
d_call: TRBD2; v_call: TRBV30; clone_size: .; j_call: TRBJ2-3; cdr3_aa: CAWSVLSSGLTDTQYF; cdr3_nt: TGTGCCTGGAGTGTACTCTCTAGCGGACTCACAGATACGCAGTATTTT
d_call: .; v_call: TRBV5-4; clone_size: once; j_call: TRBJ2-1; cdr3_aa: CASSRDGGSYNEQFF; cdr3_nt: TGTGCCAGCAGCCGTGACGGGGGCTCCTACAATGAGCAGTTCTTC
d_call: TRBD1; v_call: TRBV13; clone_size: .; j_call: TRBJ1-2; cdr3_aa: CASSPQTGMNYGYTF; cdr3_nt: TGTGCCAGCAGCCCCCAGACAGGGATGAACTATGGCTACACCTTC
d_call: TRBD1; v_call: TRBV2; clone_size: .; j_call: TRBJ2-3; cdr3_aa: CASSRTGGQGDTQYF; cdr3_nt: TGTGCCAGCAGTCGGACAGGGGGCCAGGGGGATACGCAGTATTTT
d_call: .; v_call: TRBV2; clone_size: .; j_call: TRBJ2-1; cdr3_aa: CASSPRVGRGNEQFF; cdr3_nt: TGTGCCAGCAGCCCCCGGGTTGGAAGGGGCAATGAGCAGTTCTTC
d_call: TRBD2; v_call: TRBV11-2; clone_size: .; j_call: TRBJ2-1; cdr3_aa: CASSLGIAGGENEQFF; cdr3_nt: TGTGCCAGCAGCTTAGGGATAGCGGGGGGGGAAAATGAGCAGTTCTTC
d_call: TRBD2; v_call: TRBV3-1/TRBV3-2; clone_size: .; j_call: TRBJ2-7; cdr3_aa: CASSQGPSGASYEQYF; cdr3_nt: TGTGCCAGCAGCCAAGGGCCTAGCGGGGCCTCCTACGAGCAGTACTTC
d_call: .; v_call: TRBV5-1; clone_size: once; j_call: TRBJ1-4; cdr3_aa: CASSLWGRPNEKLFF; cdr3_nt: TGCGCCAGCAGCTTATGGGGCCGCCCCAATGAAAAACTGTTTTTT
d_call: .; v_call: TRBV5-1; clone_size: .; j_call: TRBJ2-3; cdr3_aa: CASSLWGGTDTQYF; cdr3_nt: TGCGCCAGCAGCTTGTGGGGGGGCACAGATACGCAGTATTTT
d_call: TRBD2; v_call: TRBV4-2; clone_size: .; j_call: TRBJ2-2; cdr3_aa: CASSHLAGDAGELFF; cdr3_nt: TGTGCCAGCAGCCACCTAGCGGGGGACGCCGGGGAGCTGTTTTTT
d_call: .; v_call: TRBV4-2; clone_size: .; j_call: TRBJ1-6; cdr3_aa: CASSQHTKADNSPLHF; cdr3_nt: TGTGCCAGCAGCCAACACACAAAGGCGGATAATTCACCCCTCCACTTT
d_call: TRBD2; v_call: TRBV4-2; clone_size: once; j_call: TRBJ2-2; cdr3_aa: CASSQDSELAGVPGELFF; cdr3_nt: TGTGCCAGCAGCCAAGATTCAGAACTAGCGGGAGTCCCCGGGGAGCTGTTTTTT
d_call: .; v_call: TRBV5-6; clone_size: .; j_call: TRBJ2-7; cdr3_aa: CASSLIGSGRTYEQYF; cdr3_nt: TGTGCCAGCAGCTTGATCGGGAGTGGGCGAACCTACGAGCAGTACTTC
d_call: .; v_call: TRBV7-8; clone_size: .; j_call: TRBJ1-4; cdr3_aa: CASSPVEKLFF; cdr3_nt: TGTGCCAGCAGCCCGGTAGAAAAACTGTTTTTT
d_call: TRBD1; v_call: TRBV7-8; clone_size: once; j_call: TRBJ2-3; cdr3_aa: CASSLERSRGLLTDTQYF; cdr3_nt: TGTGCCAGCAGCTTAGAACGGTCGAGGGGGCTCCTCACAGATACGCAGTATTTT
d_call: .; v_call: TRBV27; clone_size: .; j_call: TRBJ2-1; cdr3_aa: CASSLSETNEQFF; cdr3_nt: TGTGCCAGCAGTTTATCCGAAACAAATGAGCAGTTCTTC
d_call: TRBD2; v_call: TRBV7-2; clone_size: once; j_call: TRBJ2-2; cdr3_aa: CASSFLAGTAGTGELFF; cdr3_nt: TGTGCCAGCAGCTTTCTAGCGGGGACGGCCGGGACCGGGGAGCTGTTTTTT
d_call: TRBD1; v_call: TRBV7-9; clone_size: few; j_call: TRBJ2-5; cdr3_aa: CASSEGTAQETQYF; cdr3_nt: TGTGCCAGCAGCGAAGGGACAGCCCAAGAGACCCAGTACTTC
d_call: TRBD1; v_call: TRBV5-4; clone_size: .; j_call: TRBJ2-2; cdr3_aa: CATKTGGDTGELFF; cdr3_nt: TGTGCCACCAAGACAGGGGGAGACACCGGGGAGCTGTTTTTT
d_call: TRBD1; v_call: TRBV27; clone_size: .; j_call: TRBJ1-2; cdr3_aa: CASSIRQGNYGYTF; cdr3_nt: TGTGCCAGCAGTATACGACAGGGAAACTATGGCTACACCTTC
d_call: TRBD1; v_call: TRBV2; clone_size: .; j_call: TRBJ1-3; cdr3_aa: CASSGEGTGALGNTIYF; cdr3_nt: TGTGCCAGCAGTGGGGAGGGGACAGGTGCTCTCGGAAACACCATATATTTT
d_call: TRBD2; v_call: TRBV6-6; clone_size: .; j_call: TRBJ2-2; cdr3_aa: CASSPRGAGGAGELFF; cdr3_nt: TGTGCCAGCAGTCCGCGGGGTGCGGGAGGCGCCGGGGAGCTGTTTTTT
d_call: TRBD1; v_call: TRBV2; clone_size: .; j_call: TRBJ2-5; cdr3_aa: CASSERQGKVETQYF; cdr3_nt: TGTGCCAGCAGTGAAAGACAGGGGAAGGTGGAGACCCAGTACTTC
d_call: TRBD1; v_call: TRBV19; clone_size: .; j_call: TRBJ1-2; cdr3_aa: CASSTPRGPYGYTF; cdr3_nt: TGTGCCAGTAGTACTCCCAGGGGGCCCTATGGCTACACCTTC
d_call: .; v_call: TRBV11-1; clone_size: .; j_call: TRBJ2-1; cdr3_aa: CASSFQDSSYNEQFF; cdr3_nt: TGTGCCAGCAGCTTTCAGGATAGCTCCTACAATGAGCAGTTCTTC
d_call: TRBD1; v_call: TRBV19; clone_size: .; j_call: TRBJ1-2; cdr3_aa: CASSEPGGLGYGYTF; cdr3_nt: TGTGCCAGTAGTGAGCCAGGGGGCTTGGGCTATGGCTACACCTTC
d_call: TRBD2; v_call: TRBV5-4; clone_size: many; j_call: TRBJ2-1; cdr3_aa: CASSADLSGSSYNEQFF; cdr3_nt: TGTGCCAGCAGCGCCGACCTGAGCGGGAGCTCCTACAATGAGCAGTTCTTC
d_call: .; v_call: TRBV2; clone_size: .; j_call: TRBJ1-2; cdr3_aa: CASSEGQGYYGYTF; cdr3_nt: TGTGCCAGCAGTGAAGGTCAGGGTTACTATGGCTACACCTTC
d_call: .; v_call: TRBV29-1; clone_size: .; j_call: TRBJ2-5; cdr3_aa: CSVGRETQYF; cdr3_nt: TGCAGCGTTGGGCGGGAGACCCAGTACTTC
d_call: .; v_call: TRBV3-1/TRBV3-2; clone_size: .; j_call: TRBJ2-2; cdr3_aa: CASSQVALAANTGELFF; cdr3_nt: TGTGCCAGCAGCCAAGTTGCGTTAGCGGCGAACACCGGGGAGCTGTTTTTT
d_call: .; v_call: TRBV5-6; clone_size: few; j_call: TRBJ1-1; cdr3_aa: CASSLPGENAEAFF; cdr3_nt: TGTGCCAGCAGCTTGCCAGGGGAAAACGCTGAAGCTTTCTTT
d_call: TRBD1; v_call: TRBV5-1; clone_size: few; j_call: TRBJ2-7; cdr3_aa: CASSAQTGAHEQYF; cdr3_nt: TGCGCCAGCAGCGCCCAGACAGGGGCCCACGAGCAGTACTTC
d_call: TRBD2; v_call: TRBV13; clone_size: .; j_call: TRBJ2-3; cdr3_aa: CASSLEISAGGRDTQYF; cdr3_nt: TGTGCCAGCAGCTTAGAAATTTCGGCGGGGGGTCGGGATACGCAGTATTTT
d_call: .; v_call: TRBV7-2; clone_size: .; j_call: TRBJ1-6; cdr3_aa: CASSLVAYSPLHF; cdr3_nt: TGTGCCAGCAGCTTAGTGGCCTATTCACCCCTCCACTTT
d_call: .; v_call: TRBV5-1; clone_size: few; j_call: TRBJ1-4; cdr3_aa: CASSPEGGEEKLFF; cdr3_nt: TGCGCCAGCAGCCCCGAGGGTGGTGAAGAAAAACTGTTTTTT
d_call: .; v_call: TRBV5-4; clone_size: once; j_call: TRBJ1-2; cdr3_aa: CASSPGGRGSNYGYTF; cdr3_nt: TGTGCCAGCAGCCCCGGAGGCAGGGGATCTAACTATGGCTACACCTTC
d_call: .; v_call: TRBV5-1; clone_size: .; j_call: TRBJ2-3; cdr3_aa: CASSLERLPDTQYF; cdr3_nt: TGCGCCAGCAGCTTGGAACGTCTACCCGATACGCAGTATTTT
d_call: .; v_call: TRBV19; clone_size: .; j_call: TRBJ2-2; cdr3_aa: CASKPFGSGENTGELFF; cdr3_nt: TGTGCCAGTAAGCCCTTTGGTAGCGGAGAAAACACCGGGGAGCTGTTTTTT
d_call: .; v_call: TRBV30; clone_size: .; j_call: TRBJ1-5; cdr3_aa: CAWSGGGHNQPQHF; cdr3_nt: TGTGCCTGGAGTGGGGGGGGACACAATCAGCCCCAGCATTTT
d_call: .; v_call: TRBV30; clone_size: .; j_call: TRBJ1-4; cdr3_aa: CAWTERGIEKLFF; cdr3_nt: TGTGCCTGGACGGAGAGGGGGATCGAAAAACTGTTTTTT
d_call: TRBD1; v_call: TRBV3-1/TRBV3-2; clone_size: .; j_call: TRBJ1-6; cdr3_aa: CASSQRTGAYNSPLHF; cdr3_nt: TGTGCCAGCAGCCAAAGGACAGGGGCCTATAATTCACCCCTCCACTTT
d_call: TRBD1; v_call: TRBV29-1; clone_size: .; j_call: TRBJ1-1; cdr3_aa: CSVRGTGAMNTEAFF; cdr3_nt: TGCAGCGTTAGGGGGACAGGGGCAATGAACACTGAAGCTTTCTTT